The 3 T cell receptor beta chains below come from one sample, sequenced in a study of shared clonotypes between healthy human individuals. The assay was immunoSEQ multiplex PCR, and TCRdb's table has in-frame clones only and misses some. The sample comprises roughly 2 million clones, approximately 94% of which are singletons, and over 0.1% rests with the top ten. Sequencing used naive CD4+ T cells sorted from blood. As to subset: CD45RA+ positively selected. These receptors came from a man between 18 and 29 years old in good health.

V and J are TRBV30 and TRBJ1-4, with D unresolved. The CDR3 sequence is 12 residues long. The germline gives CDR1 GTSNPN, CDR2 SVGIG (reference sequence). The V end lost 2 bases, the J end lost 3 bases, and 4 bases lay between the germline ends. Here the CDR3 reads CAWSTANEKLFF. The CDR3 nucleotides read TGTGCCTGGAGTACCGCTAATGAAAAACTGTTTTTT.

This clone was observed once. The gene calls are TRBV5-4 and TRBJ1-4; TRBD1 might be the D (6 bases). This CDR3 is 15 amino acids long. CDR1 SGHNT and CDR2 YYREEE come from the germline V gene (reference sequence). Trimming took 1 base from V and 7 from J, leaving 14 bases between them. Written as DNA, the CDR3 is TGTGCCAGCAGCTTGACAGGGACGGGTAGTGAAAAACTGTTTTTT. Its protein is CASSLTGTGSEKLFF.

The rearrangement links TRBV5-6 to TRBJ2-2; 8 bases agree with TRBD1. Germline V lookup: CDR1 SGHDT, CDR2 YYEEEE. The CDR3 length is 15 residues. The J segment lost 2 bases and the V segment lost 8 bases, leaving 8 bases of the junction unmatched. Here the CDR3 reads CASTRTGSNTGELFF. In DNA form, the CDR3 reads TGTGCCAGTACCCGGACAGGGTCAAACACCGGGGAGCTGTTTTTT.